The sequence of this T cell receptor (beta chain) was determined in a study of control samples from healthy donors and cancer patients. V was shortened by 8 bases and J by 4 bases, with 12 bases between the two germline ends. This CDR3 has 14 amino acids. Germline V gene data show CDR1 as LNHDA and CDR2 as SQIVND (reference sequence). Sequencing used immunoSEQ multiplex PCR; TCRdb keeps in-frame clones, though not all of them. The table lists 140,000 or so clones, about 90% of them singletons. This clone was picked up one time. The TCR was taken from a man aged 30-40 years in good health. The sequencing input was blood. The chain uses TRBV19 and TRBJ2-6, with D maybe TRBD1 (7 bases). CDR3 protein: CASGRGAGANVLTF. The CDR3 coding sequence is TGTGCCAGTGGCAGGGGGGCCGGGGCCAACGTCCTGACTTTC.